This TCR beta chain was recorded in a study of CD8 T cells in Susac syndrome. Study-level information: Of the sequenced Susac syndrome patients, about six had active disease and roughly eight were in remission. Study-level points and caveats: Repertoires of Susac syndrome CD4+ T cells lacked clonal expansion.

The CDR3 covers 14 residues. V dropped 4 bases and J dropped 4 bases, with 13 bases sitting between them. Germline loops: CDR1 MGHRA, CDR2 YSYEKL. It was with random hexamers that 0.5 to 1 ug RNA was reverse transcribed. MiXCR was run by TCRdb on the immunoSEQ multiplex PCR reads, yielding one entry per CDR3 protein. The data show 170,000 or so distinct CDR3 sequences, around 95% seen once. Of note for this clonotype: The antigen is undetermined.

This chain joins TRBV4-1 and TRBJ1-1, with a weak D call TRBD1 (5 bases). Sequencing was done on a sample of CD4+ T cells from PBMCs. This TCR derives from a human donor with Susac syndrome. The CDR3 region is CASSPPGGGTEAFF. The CDR3 bases are TGCGCCAGCAGCCCCCCCGGGGGGGGCACTGAAGCTTTCTTT.